This TCR beta chain appears in the sequencing data of a study of blood T cells in healthy people across ages. Germline CDR1 is SGHNT and CDR2 is YYREEE (reference sequence). The V and J ends lost 4 bases and 4 bases, in that order; junction bases with no gene match: 10. CDR3 length: 15 residues. Study-wide findings and caveats: Older age coincided with a roughly linear decline in TCR beta diversity per million T cells.

This clonotype appeared once. Its target is unknown. For the second PCR, which ran for roughly 6 to 12 cycles, a sample-barcoded 5' primer and a J-beta primer mix were used. Through a template-switch adaptor with 12 random nucleotides, each cDNA molecule received a tag. A single record per CDR3 protein comes from TCRdb applying MiXCR to the 5' RACE reads. The data hold 890,000 or so distinct CDR3 sequences, with under 80% observed a single time. The sequence came from a young man in good health. This rearrangement joins TRBV5-4 to TRBJ2-5; 7 positions agree with TRBD1. The specimen was blood. CDR3 amino acids: CASSVRDRGRETQYF. For the CDR3, the DNA is TGTGCCAGCAGCGTACGGGACAGAGGGAGAGAGACCCAGTACTTC.